A selection of T cell receptor beta chains follows, all from one sample in a study of blood T cell repertoires in COVID-19. TCRdb keeps only in-frame clones here, not all; method: immunoSEQ multiplex PCR. Seen here are 250,000 or so clones, around nine tenths observed once, and the top ten hold about 8.8%. Sample: peripheral blood. These receptors were collected from a man aged 35 to 55 with active or convalescent COVID-19. Both conserved end residues are part of each CDR3. The D gene is left open where the match is weak. Rows may omit the clone size; those that give it use once, few, many or a size class.

TRBV24-1,NA,TRBJ1-2,NA,TGTGCCACCAGTGGGACAGCCCGAGGAAATGGCTACACCTTC,CATSGTARGNGYTF
TRBV18,NA,TRBJ1-5,TRBD1,TGTGCCAGCTCACGGGTCACACAGGGGAATCAGCCCCAGCATTTT,CASSRVTQGNQPQHF
TRBV19,NA,TRBJ1-5,TRBD1,TGTGCCAGTCAGAGGGACAGGGGAGGAGATCAGCCCCAGCATTTT,CASQRDRGGDQPQHF
TRBV6-5,once,TRBJ2-1,NA,TGTGCCAGCACCGGGGATAATGAGCAGTTCTTC,CASTGDNEQFF
TRBV4-1,NA,TRBJ2-2,TRBD1,TGCGCCAGCAGCCAAGGACAGGGGGCGCGGGACACCGGGGAGCTGTTTTTT,CASSQGQGARDTGELFF
TRBV12-3/TRBV12-4,NA,TRBJ2-2,NA,TGTGCCAGCACCCTCGGAGGGCACGGGGAGCTGTTTTTT,CASTLGGHGELFF
TRBV30,NA,TRBJ2-5,NA,TGTGCCTGGAGTGTACTGGGGGGGGCCGGTGAGACCCAGTACTTC,CAWSVLGGAGETQYF
TRBV28,NA,TRBJ2-3,NA,TGTGCCAGCACCCTCGAGGACTTGGGTTTT,CASTLEDLGF
TRBV5-1,NA,TRBJ1-2,NA,TGCGCCAGCAGCTTGGCCAGGGACTATGGCTACACCTTC,CASSLARDYGYTF
TRBV28,NA,TRBJ2-7,TRBD1,TGTGCCAGCAATTCCGGGACAGGGTCTAACGAGCAGTACTTC,CASNSGTGSNEQYF
TRBV5-4,NA,TRBJ1-2,NA,TGTGCCAGCACCCCCAGGGCGGGGAGGGATGGCTACACCTTC,CASTPRAGRDGYTF
TRBV2,NA,TRBJ2-1,TRBD2,TGTGCCAGCAATAGAGGCGGGGGGCATCACAATGAGCAGTTCTTC,CASNRGGGHHNEQFF
TRBV5-4,NA,TRBJ1-6,TRBD1,TGTGCCAGCAGCTTGGCTGGACAGGGGGCTAATAATTCACCCCTCCACTTT,CASSLAGQGANNSPLHF
TRBV30,NA,TRBJ2-7,NA,TGTGCCTGGAGCCCCTCTGTGAGCGAGCAGTACTTC,CAWSPSVSEQYF
TRBV7-2,NA,TRBJ2-5,NA,TGTGCCAGCAGCGCGGCAGAGGACGTCGGGAAGACCCAGTACTTC,CASSAAEDVGKTQYF
TRBV3-1/TRBV3-2,NA,TRBJ2-5,TRBD1,TGTGCCAGCAGCTTGAGAACAGGGGGCGAAGAGACCCAGTACTTC,CASSLRTGGEETQYF
TRBV6-5,NA,TRBJ1-1,NA,TGTGCCAGCAGTCCTTTGGGGGGGAACACTGAAGCTTTCTTT,CASSPLGGNTEAFF
TRBV5-1,NA,TRBJ2-3,TRBD2,TGCGCCAGCAGGGGGGGACTAGCTGAGACAGATACGCAGTATTTT,CASRGGLAETDTQYF
TRBV29-1,few,TRBJ1-1,TRBD1,TGCAGCGTTGAGGGGGACAGGGGTGACACTGAAGCTTTCTTT,CSVEGDRGDTEAFF
TRBV3-1/TRBV3-2,NA,TRBJ2-2,NA,TGTGCCAGCAGCCAACGGAGTACCGGGGAGCTGTTTTTT,CASSQRSTGELFF
TRBV4-1,NA,TRBJ1-2,NA,TGCGCCAGCAGCCAAGATTCCCCCCCGGCGGGAGTGAGCTATGGCTACACCTTC,CASSQDSPPAGVSYGYTF
TRBV30,NA,TRBJ2-7,NA,TGTGCCTGGGAGCCCCAGTCCGACAGTGGGTACGAGCAGTACTTC,CAWEPQSDSGYEQYF
TRBV12-5,NA,TRBJ1-6,NA,TGTGCTAGTGGTTTGGTATTTGCCCCGAAACAACCCACAGATTCACCCCTCCACTTT,CASGLVFAPKQPTDSPLHF
TRBV10-3,NA,TRBJ2-1,TRBD1,TGTGCCCTTGGGACAGGGGACGGGAATGAGCAGTTCTTC,CALGTGDGNEQFF
TRBV7-3,NA,TRBJ2-5,NA,TGTGCCAGCAGCTTAACCGACGGGAGTTGGGAGACCCAGTACTTC,CASSLTDGSWETQYF
TRBV12-3/TRBV12-4,NA,TRBJ2-7,TRBD1,TGTGCCAGCAGAGGACAGGGAGTGGGCGAGCAGTACTTC,CASRGQGVGEQYF
TRBV29-1,once,TRBJ2-7,TRBD1,TGCAGCGTTATAACCGGGACAGGGGGCCACGAGCAGTACTTC,CSVITGTGGHEQYF
TRBV15,NA,TRBJ2-5,NA,TGTGCCACCAGCAGAGCATCGGGGAGCGGGGAGACCCAGTACTTC,CATSRASGSGETQYF
TRBV5-6,NA,TRBJ2-1,NA,TGTGCCAGCAGCTTGGGCAGGGGAAATGAGCAGTTCTTC,CASSLGRGNEQFF
TRBV11-3,NA,TRBJ2-6,NA,TGTGCCAGCAGCTTAGCCCCAGGTGCCACTAGCCCATCCGGGGCCAACGTCCTGACTTTC,CASSLAPGATSPSGANVLTF
TRBV24-1,once,TRBJ2-1,TRBD2,TGTGCCACCAGTGATTTGAAGTCAGGACTAGCGGGAGAGAGGGCCTCTTACAATGAGCAGTTCTTC,CATSDLKSGLAGERASYNEQFF
TRBV4-2,NA,TRBJ2-3,NA,TGTGCCAGCAGCCTAATTGGGGGGGGGCCTGACGATACGCAGTATTTT,CASSLIGGGPDDTQYF
TRBV9,NA,TRBJ1-6,TRBD1,TGTGCCAGCAGCGCTGGACAGGAGTCACCCCTCCACTTT,CASSAGQESPLHF
TRBV7-9,NA,TRBJ1-1,NA,TGTGCCAGCAGCTTTGATGGAGGAACTGAAGCTTTCTTT,CASSFDGGTEAFF
TRBV25-1,NA,TRBJ1-1,NA,TGTGCCAGCAGTGAATCTGGGGGCCGGGGCACTGAAGCTTTCTTT,CASSESGGRGTEAFF
TRBV19,NA,TRBJ2-5,NA,TGTGCCACTGCCGGCCAGGGGCAAGAGACCCAGTACTTC,CATAGQGQETQYF
TRBV20-1,NA,TRBJ1-5,NA,TGCAGTGCTAGTAATTGGGCAGGGAGCAATCAGCCCCAGCATTTT,CSASNWAGSNQPQHF
TRBV29-1,NA,TRBJ2-3,TRBD1,TGCAGCGTGGACCGGGACAGGATCACAGATACGCAGTATTTT,CSVDRDRITDTQYF
TRBV30,NA,TRBJ2-1,NA,TGTGCCTGGTGTATTCCCAGCTCCTACAATGAGCAGTTCTTC,CAWCIPSSYNEQFF
TRBV4-1,NA,TRBJ1-5,NA,TGCGCCAGCAGCCAAGGCTTCGGTGATCAGCCCCAGCATTTT,CASSQGFGDQPQHF
TRBV12-3/TRBV12-4,NA,TRBJ1-2,TRBD1,TGTGCCAGCAGTAAGGGACAGTATGGCTACACCTTC,CASSKGQYGYTF
TRBV5-1,NA,TRBJ1-5,NA,TGCGCCAGCAGCGTGACAGGAGGTAACAATCAGCCCCAGCATTTT,CASSVTGGNNQPQHF
TRBV2,NA,TRBJ1-1,TRBD1,TGTGCCAGCAGTGAAGTTTTAGGGACAGTGAACACTGAAGCTTTCTTT,CASSEVLGTVNTEAFF
TRBV19,NA,TRBJ2-3,NA,TGTGCCAGTAGTATACGCACGGGAGCGTTCACAGATACGCAGTATTTT,CASSIRTGAFTDTQYF
TRBV10-3,NA,TRBJ1-2,NA,TGTGCCATCGCAGACCCCGACAGCTATGGCTACACCTTC,CAIADPDSYGYTF
TRBV5-5,NA,TRBJ2-1,TRBD1,TGTGCCAGCAGCTTGGGGACAGGGCGGAAGGGATATGAGCAGTTCTTC,CASSLGTGRKGYEQFF
TRBV7-3,NA,TRBJ2-2,TRBD1,TGTGCCAGCAGCTCCACAGGGGGTAGGGACGGGGAGCTGTTTTTT,CASSSTGGRDGELFF
TRBV19,NA,TRBJ2-4,TRBD1,TGTGCCAGTAGCCGGGAACAGGGGAACATTCAGTACTTC,CASSREQGNIQYF
TRBV18,once,TRBJ2-1,TRBD2,TGTGCCAGCTCACCGGGGGAGAACCAGCGGGGTGAGCAGTTCTTC,CASSPGENQRGEQFF